The 7 T cell receptor beta chains presented below share a single source sample, sequenced in a study of T cells in Graves' hyperthyroidism and ophthalmopathy. RNA transcripts served as the template for amplifying TCR beta CDR3 regions. In the first-round RT-PCR of the TCR CDR3, the HTBI primer set was used. TCRdb independently ran MiXCR on the multiplex PCR reads; one entry per CDR3 protein. The table lists more than 500,000 distinct CDR3 sequences, approximately 16% of them singletons. The sequenced sample consisted of blood. Receptor source: a young woman with Graves' ophthalmopathy.

This clonotype was recorded a few times. This chain joins TRBV9 and TRBJ2-3; D unclear. The CDR3 is 15 amino acids. The V end lost 0 bases, the J end lost 0 bases, and 8 bases lay between the germline ends. The germline gives CDR1 SGDLS, CDR2 YYNGEE. CDR3 sequence: CASSVALRSTDTQYF. DNA of the CDR3: TGTGCCAGCAGCGTAGCTCTGCGAAGCACAGATACGCAGTATTTT.

The sample holds a few counts of this clonotype. The chain has TRBV5-1 and TRBJ2-1; D possibly uses TRBD1 or TRBD2 (5 bases each). Trimming stripped 4 bases from V and 2 bases from J, with 13 bases between. From germline, CDR1 is SGHRS and CDR2 YFSETQ. The CDR3 is 15 residues long. The CDR3 sequence: CASSTGPIAYNEQFF. The CDR3 DNA reads as TGCGCCAGCAGCACGGGACCCATTGCCTACAATGAGCAGTTCTTC.

There are a few counts of this clonotype. The J gene is TRBJ2-1, the V gene TRBV2; D gene unclear. Germline values: CDR1 SNHLY, CDR2 FYNNEI. This CDR3 region has 10 residues. Trimming took 7 bases from V and 9 from J, leaving 7 bases between them. CDR3 residues: CASIHIEQFF. In nucleotides, the CDR3 is TGTGCCAGCATCCATATTGAGCAGTTCTTC. The full variable domain, in which reference TRBV2 and TRBJ2-1 provide the parts outside the CDR3, is EPEVTQTPSHQVTQMGQEVILRCVPISNHLYFYWYRQILGQKVEFLVSFYNNEISEKSEIFDDQFSVERPDGSNFTLKIRSTKLEDSAMYFCASIHIEQFFGPGTRLTVL.

This clonotype was seen a single time. A much larger clone sits a single nucleotide away, making a read error possible. The chain is built from TRBV3-1 and TRBJ1-4; maybe TRBD1 (6 bases). CDR1 and CDR2 (germline): LGHDT, YNNKEL (reference sequence). CDR3 length equals 13 residues. The CDR3 bases are TGTGTCAGCAGCCGGGGGGCCGGTGAAAAACTGTTTTTT. This encodes CVSSRGAGEKLFF.

The rearrangement joins TRBV4-2 to TRBJ1-5; D unresolved. Germline V gene lookup returns CDR1 LGHNA and CDR2 YNFKEQ. The germline V and J ends were trimmed by 0 bases and 3 bases, with 9 bases remaining between them. The CDR3 has 15 residues. CDR3 sequence: CASSQESKFNQPQHF. DNA for the CDR3: TGTGCCAGCAGCCAAGAATCCAAGTTCAATCAGCCCCAGCATTTT.

CDR3 nucleotides: TGCGCCAGCAACTCGGGAGGTTGGAGCCACCAAGAGACCCAGTACTTC. It specifies CASNSGGWSHQETQYF. The rearrangement links TRBV5-1 to TRBJ2-5; 7 bases fit TRBD2. CDR3 length: 16 amino acids. The V gene end was trimmed by 6 bases and the J gene end by 0 bases; junction bases not matched to a gene: 11. The germline V gene has CDR1 SGHRS and CDR2 YFSETQ.

This clonotype was recorded at least ten times. The V call is TRBV6-1, the J call TRBJ1-2; 7 bases are a match to TRBD1. Trimming took 4 bases from V and 4 from J; bases not matched to a gene: 6. CDR1 and CDR2 (germline): MNHNS, SASEGT. The CDR3 consists of 14 residues. The CDR3 protein is CASSVGGQVYGYTF. The CDR3 DNA reads TGTGCCAGCAGTGTGGGAGGACAGGTCTATGGCTACACCTTC.